These 2 T cell receptor beta chains came from one sample sequenced in a study of cytomegalovirus exposure and HLA in healthy donors (dated 2017 in TCRdb). Receptor libraries were prepared by the immunoSEQ multiplex PCR assay. A mixture of 60 forward primers for TCR Vbeta segments and 13 reverse primers for TCR Jbeta segments was used in the multiplex PCR. TCRdb stores this immuneACCESS table with in-frame sequences only. Part of the clones is absent; in the studies checked, under half of the shortfall reflects unresolved V genes, and no reason is known for the rest. The sample table holds under 150,000 clones, of which 65% to 85% were seen once. More than 0.9% of the sample is held by the ten biggest clonotypes. Sequenced input: PBMCs. The receptors derive from a boy aged 5-17 years in good health and CMV-seronegative.

The chain employs TRBV7-2 and TRBJ2-7, with 9 bases that match TRBD2. The CDR3 consists of 14 residues. Germline CDR1 SGHTA, CDR2 FQGNSA. Trimming took 4 bases from V and 3 from J; bases not matched to a gene: 4. DNA of the CDR3: TGTGCCAGCAGCTACGGGACTAGCAGCTACGAGCAGTACTTC. It translates to CASSYGTSSYEQYF.

This rearrangement joins TRBV14 to TRBJ1-1; no firm D call. Germline V gives CDR1 SGHDN, CDR2 FVKESK. The CDR3 is 14 residues long. With 4 bases removed from V and 0 bases from J, the gap between germline ends came to 9 bases. This CDR3 is CASSLFVMNTEAFF. As DNA, the CDR3 is TGTGCCAGCAGCCTGTTTGTAATGAACACTGAAGCTTTCTTT.